Each of the 2 T cell receptor beta chains below was sequenced from the same sample in a study of radiotherapy plus CTLA-4 blockade in lung cancer. Using immunoSEQ multiplex PCR, the repertoire was profiled, and TCRdb retains in-frame clones only, with some absent. The data show 90,000 to 95,000 clones, under 90% seen once. The specimen was peripheral blood, collected from a patient treated with radiotherapy plus ipilimumab. The receptors were sampled from a human donor with non-small cell lung cancer who had stable disease on radiotherapy plus ipilimumab.

The rearrangement joins TRBV14 to TRBJ2-1, with D hard to call. Germline assignment: CDR1 SGHDN and CDR2 FVKESK. Trimming stripped 1 base from V and 4 bases from J, with 11 bases between. This CDR3 contains 15 residues. The CDR3 coding sequence is TGTGCCAGCAGCCAAGGACCGGGTCGATACAATGAGCAGTTCTTC. Encoded protein: CASSQGPGRYNEQFF.

The chain recombines TRBV4-2 with TRBJ2-7; 9 bases match TRBD2. The CDR3 length is 19 residues. V shed 0 bases, J shed 0 bases, and the junction held 12 bases outside the gene matches. Germline-derived CDR1 and CDR2 are LGHNA and YNFKEQ. This CDR3 reads CASSQDLAAGGPSSYEQYF. The CDR3 DNA follows: TGTGCCAGCAGCCAAGATCTCGCAGCGGGGGGCCCTTCCTCCTACGAGCAGTACTTC.